A selection of T cell receptor beta chains follows, all from one sample in a study of high-grade serous ovarian cancer treatment subgroups. Using immunoSEQ multiplex PCR, the repertoire was profiled, and TCRdb retains in-frame clones only, with some absent. The table shows more than 4,500 clones, with around 79% occurring only once. Sequenced: tumor tissue. These receptors were obtained from a human donor with high-grade serous ovarian cancer. The CDR3 runs from the conserved cysteine through the conserved F or W. A D gene is named only where the DNA matches it firmly. The listing skips clone size in some rows; elsewhere it reads once, few, many or a size class.

>TRBJ2-2|NA|14|NA|TRBV28
TGTGCCAGCAGTTTCACAGGAGGAACCGGGGAGCTGTTTTTT
CASSFTGGTGELFF
>TRBJ2-1|NA|18|NA|TRBV14
TGTGCCAGCAGCCAAGGGGACGCGGGACAGCGCTCTTGGAATGAGCAGTTCTTC
CASSQGDAGQRSWNEQFF
>TRBJ2-5|TRBD2|17|NA|TRBV9
TGTGCCAGCAGCGCCGGGACTAGCGGGGGGCTACAAGAGACCCAGTACTTC
CASSAGTSGGLQETQYF
>TRBJ2-2|TRBD1|16|NA|TRBV28
TGTGCCAGCAGTCTCCTCGGGACAGGGCAATCCGGGGAGCTGTTTTTT
CASSLLGTGQSGELFF
>TRBJ2-7|TRBD2|16|NA|TRBV7-2
TGTGCCAGCAGCTTCAGACTAGCGGGGGGCCGATACGAGCAGTACTTC
CASSFRLAGGRYEQYF
>TRBJ2-7|NA|11|NA|TRBV7-9
TGTGCCAGCAGCTTCGACTACGAGCAGTACTTC
CASSFDYEQYF
>TRBJ2-4|TRBD2|16|NA|TRBV28
TGTGCCAGCAGTCATGCGGGGGGACTAGCCAAAAACATTCAGTACTTC
CASSHAGGLAKNIQYF
>TRBJ1-2|TRBD1|15|NA|TRBV7-6
TGTGCCAGCAGCTCCGCTACAGGGGGCTTTTATGGCTACACCTTC
CASSSATGGFYGYTF
>TRBJ2-7|TRBD2|15|NA|TRBV7-2
TGTGCCAGCAGCTCCCATCCGGGACTAGCCTACGAGCAGTACTTC
CASSSHPGLAYEQYF
>TRBJ2-1|NA|14|NA|TRBV25-1
TGTGCCAGCAGTGAATCAGTCGCCTACAATGAGCAGTTCTTC
CASSESVAYNEQFF
>TRBJ1-2|TRBD1|15|NA|TRBV5-1
TGCGCCAGCAGCTTTCCCGGACAGGGAAACTATGGCTACACCTTC
CASSFPGQGNYGYTF
>TRBJ2-3|NA|15|NA|TRBV6-1
TGTGCCAGCAGTGAACTGGGACCCAGGACAGATACGCAGTATTTT
CASSELGPRTDTQYF
>TRBJ1-1|NA|13|few|TRBV4-1
TGCGCCAGCAGCCAAGAGCGGGACACTGAAGCTTTCTTT
CASSQERDTEAFF
>TRBJ1-1|NA|14|NA|TRBV11-2
TGTGCCAGCAGTCGTGGCAGGTGGAACACTGAAGCTTTCTTT
CASSRGRWNTEAFF
>TRBJ1-3|NA|16|NA|TRBV9
TGTGCCAGCAGCGCAGGGGCAGGGGTCTCTGGAAACACCATATATTTT
CASSAGAGVSGNTIYF
>TRBJ2-1|TRBD2|18|NA|TRBV18
TGTGCCAGCTCACCACCTCCCGTGACTAGCCTGACCTACAATGAGCAGTTCTTC
CASSPPPVTSLTYNEQFF
>TRBJ2-4|NA|16|NA|TRBV27
TGTGCCAGCACCCCAGGGATCTCTAGGGCCAAAAACATTCAGTACTTC
CASTPGISRAKNIQYF
>TRBJ1-2|NA|16|NA|TRBV6-5
TGTGCCAGCAGTTACGCACAGGTCCGGGAGCCCTATGGCTACACCTTC
CASSYAQVREPYGYTF
>TRBJ2-1|TRBD1|15|NA|TRBV7-6
TGTGCCAGCAGCCTCACAGGGGGCTCCTACAATGAGCAGTTCTTC
CASSLTGGSYNEQFF
>TRBJ1-2|NA|13|NA|TRBV18
TGTGCCAGCTCACCCGGGGAAACCTATGGCTACACCTTC
CASSPGETYGYTF
>TRBJ1-1|NA|12|NA|TRBV2
TGTGCCAGCAGTGATTCACCCACTGAAGCTTTCTTT
CASSDSPTEAFF
>TRBJ2-7|NA|13|NA|TRBV4-1
TGCGCCAGCAGCCAAGTTGGGCAGTACGAGCAGTACTTC
CASSQVGQYEQYF
>TRBJ2-7|NA|16|NA|TRBV18
TGTGCCAGCTCACCCGGTGGTGGGGGCAAAGGATACGAGCAGTACTTC
CASSPGGGGKGYEQYF
>TRBJ2-3|NA|16|NA|TRBV5-1
TGCGCCAGCAGCTTGGCCTCTGAGAGTAGCACAGATACGCAGTATTTT
CASSLASESSTDTQYF
>TRBJ2-7|TRBD1|14|NA|TRBV19
TGTGCCAGTAGCTCGCGGACAGGGCCCTACGAGCAGTACTTC
CASSSRTGPYEQYF
>TRBJ2-6|NA|16|NA|TRBV28
TGTGCCAGCAGCCCCGACGGTTACTCTGGGGCCAACGTCCTGACTTTC
CASSPDGYSGANVLTF
>TRBJ2-1|NA|13|few|TRBV27
TGTGCCAGCAGTTTCATAGGGAACAATGAGCAGTTCTTC
CASSFIGNNEQFF
>TRBJ2-5|NA|14|NA|TRBV2
TGTGCCAGCAGCCCCGGGCAGGGGGGAGAGACCCAGTACTTC
CASSPGQGGETQYF
>TRBJ1-5|NA|15|NA|TRBV15
TGTGCCACCAGCCGCGGGACCGCTGGAGATCAGCCCCAGCATTTT
CATSRGTAGDQPQHF
>TRBJ1-4|NA|14|NA|TRBV9
TGTGCCAGCAGCGTAGACGGTAGTAATGAAAAACTGTTTTTT
CASSVDGSNEKLFF
>TRBJ2-1|TRBD2|13|NA|TRBV11-2
TGTGCCAGGGCCCCCGAAGCGGGGGCCTGTTTGTTCTTC
CARAPEAGACLFF
>TRBJ2-7|TRBD2|15|NA|TRBV6-1
TGTGCCAGCAGTGAAGGAACTAGCGGGTTCTACGAGCAGTACTTC
CASSEGTSGFYEQYF
>TRBJ1-1|TRBD1|17|NA|TRBV7-9
TGTGCCAGCAGCCACAGTGACCCGGGACAGGGTCGGACTGAAGCTTTCTTT
CASSHSDPGQGRTEAFF
>TRBJ1-1|TRBD1|16|once|TRBV7-9
TGTGCCAGCAGCTTAGATTTGGACAGGGGGAGCACTGAAGCTTTCTTT
CASSLDLDRGSTEAFF
>TRBJ1-4|NA|15|NA|TRBV6-5
TGTGCCAGCAGTTACTCGTCAGGGATTAATGAAAAACTGTTTTTT
CASSYSSGINEKLFF
>TRBJ1-3|NA|15|NA|TRBV14
TGTGCCAGCAGCCAAGTGAAAGGTTTTGGAAACACCATATATTTT
CASSQVKGFGNTIYF
>TRBJ2-3|NA|14|NA|TRBV10-3
TGTGCCATCAGAGAGGGCAGGGACACAGATACGCAGTATTTT
CAIREGRDTDTQYF
>TRBJ1-2|NA|14|NA|TRBV5-1
TGCGCCAGCAGCTTGGGGACAGCAAACTATGGCTACACCTTC
CASSLGTANYGYTF
>TRBJ1-5|TRBD1|18|NA|TRBV5-6
TGTGCCAGCAGCTTTCAAGGGGGCCCCGATTATAGCAATCAGCCCCAGCATTTT
CASSFQGGPDYSNQPQHF
>TRBJ2-5|TRBD1|16|NA|TRBV5-4
TGTGCCAGCAGAATAGGACAGGGGGGAGGGCAAGAGACCCAGTACTTC
CASRIGQGGGQETQYF
>TRBJ2-7|TRBD2|17|NA|TRBV27
TGTGCCAGCAGTGCCCGCGTATCAGCGGGGGGGCCCTACGAGCAGTACTTC
CASSARVSAGGPYEQYF
>TRBJ2-7|NA|11|NA|TRBV28
TGTGCCAGCAGTGCAAAATACGAGCAGTACTTC
CASSAKYEQYF
>TRBJ2-2|NA|14|NA|TRBV28
TGTGCCAGCAGTTTAGGGGATGGCACCGGGGAGCTGTTTTTT
CASSLGDGTGELFF
>TRBJ2-2|NA|15|NA|TRBV5-1
TGCGCCAGCAGCTTGGGGAAGGAACGTACCGGGGAGCTGTTTTTT
CASSLGKERTGELFF
>TRBJ2-7|TRBD2|14|NA|TRBV5-6
TGTGCCAGCAGCCGCTCATGGACTAGCGGAGAGCAGTACTTC
CASSRSWTSGEQYF
>TRBJ2-3|NA|12|NA|TRBV29-1
TGCAGCGTTACGGGGGGCACAGATACGCAGTATTTT
CSVTGGTDTQYF
>TRBJ1-1|NA|13|NA|TRBV2
TGTGCCAGCAGTGAAAGGAAAAGGGTGCAAGCTTTCTTT
CASSERKRVQAFF
>TRBJ2-7|TRBD1|14|once|TRBV27
TGTGCCAGCAGTTTAAGGGACAGTACCTACGAGCAGTACTTC
CASSLRDSTYEQYF
>TRBJ2-2|NA|14|NA|TRBV19
TGTGCCAGTAGTATGGACGGGAACACCGGGGAGCTGTTTTTT
CASSMDGNTGELFF
>TRBJ2-7|NA|15|NA|TRBV15
TGTGCCACCAGCAGAGGCAGTCGAGGGGGGGACGAGCAGTACTTC
CATSRGSRGGDEQYF
>TRBJ2-5|TRBD2|16|few|TRBV2
TGTGCCAGCAGCGAGGGGCTAGCGGGGGGACAAGAGACCCAGTACTTC
CASSEGLAGGQETQYF
>TRBJ1-1|NA|15|few|TRBV18
TGTGCCAGCTCACCCCTGAGGAGTATGAACACTGAAGCTTTCTTT
CASSPLRSMNTEAFF